The T cell receptor beta chain described here comes from a study of monozygotic twins with inflammatory bowel disease (dated by TCRdb to the late 2010s). For the wider study: In total, 28 monozygotic twin pairs made up the full study: 19 Danish pairs, all IBD-discordant, plus nine German pairs, of which four were IBD-concordant and five were IBD-discordant. Within discordant pairs, disease-associated traits were sought mainly by comparing IBD patients with their genetically identical healthy co-twins. Each individual had, on average, about 151 000 unique TCRalpha sequences and 181 000 unique TCRbeta sequences available for analysis.

A roughly 2.7 ml peripheral blood sample was drawn into PAXgene tubes per donor and stored at -80°C. Without any T cell sorting, total RNA was extracted from whole blood using the PAXgene blood miRNA kit on an automated QIAcube. Peripheral blood from monozygotic twin pairs concordant or discordant for inflammatory bowel disease was subjected to deep TCRalpha and TCRbeta repertoire profiling with unique molecular barcoding. For every twin pair, smoking habits were documented, and each individual was categorised as a current, former or never smoker. Receptors were amplified or captured by 5' RACE. For each TCR library, around 4,000 ng of total RNA was used. cDNA was synthesized with SMARTScribe reverse transcriptase in eight separate reactions per sample. During cDNA synthesis, unique molecular identifiers containing a 6-nucleotide sample barcode were introduced by template switching. Amplification of TCRalpha and TCRbeta cDNA involved two nested PCRs of around 16 and 10 cycles, and each PCR was followed by bead purification. Before amplification, the cDNA was both treated with uracil DNA-glycosylase and purified with the QIAquick PCR purification kit. The second PCR added Illumina TruSeq-compatible adapters along with sample-specific barcodes. TapeStation and Qubit were used to check library quality and concentration, and roughly 5 ng of each library went into the pool. Sequencing of pooled libraries was carried out on an Illumina HiSeq2500 single-index Rapid Run using 2 x 100 bp reads and custom sequencing primers. In the original analysis: MiGEC version 1.2.6 was used for UMI-based consensus assembly to correct PCR and sequencing errors. MiXCR version 2.1.1 was used for V(D)J alignment, clonotype assembly and CDR3 extraction. Gene usage, clonotype sharing and MAIT/NKT TCR abundance were normalised by analysing the top 1000, 10 000 and 20 000 clonotypes per sample. Diversity was computed as the inverse Simpson index with the vegan R package after downsampling to 27 000 UMIs. Paired Mann-Whitney U tests were applied to discordant twin pairs, with Benjamini-Hochberg correction for multiple testing. TCRdb reanalyzed the reads, keeping one entry per CDR3 protein sequence and omitting DNA. The V and J calls, along with clone size, are taken from TCRdb and not from the paper's own processing. For this sample, the table gives 200,000 to 250,000 distinct CDR3 sequences. The top ten hold 1.5% to 2% of the sample.

Study-level results and caveats: IBD patients shared fewer clonotypes with other individuals than healthy twins did, most markedly in patients showing signs of disease activity. A decrease in TCRbeta repertoire diversity, as measured by inverse Simpson index, was observed in IBD patients compared with their healthy co-twins. No single strong signal or clonotype linked to IBD turned up in the results, so the idea that one exists was not supported. The analysis was unable to tell apart different T cell subtypes. Background noise and inter-individual variability may have been introduced into the repertoires by the differing immunosuppressive treatments among patients. No difference in repertoire similarity was observed between concordant and discordant twins, possibly owing to limited statistical power.

On this clonotype itself: The antigen it binds to is not known.

This TCR was recovered from a human donor with ulcerative colitis or Crohn's disease, or a healthy co-twin of an affected twin (not recorded which). Input material: blood.

The CDR3 protein sequence reads: CATTGQGATDAFF. This chain joins TRBV15 to TRBJ1-1; TCRdb designates TRBD1, a call that cannot be tested without DNA. From its cysteine to its phenylalanine, the CDR3 spans 13 amino acids. No DNA appears here. CDR1 and CDR2 (LNHNV, YYDKDF) derive from the germline V gene (reference sequence).